A single TCR beta chain is shown here with its context. What it binds is not known. This record comes from a study of CXCR3-negative and CXCR3-positive naive CD8 T cells. Via 5' RACE with UMI labels, TRB cDNA libraries were prepared. TCRdb re-called the 5' RACE reads; every CDR3 protein appears as one record, without DNA. The table gives 55,000 to 70,000 distinct CDR3 sequences; the top ten clones make up around a quarter of it. Study findings and constraints: With surface CD5 comparable between naive subsets, TCR strength was estimated using properties derived from the TRB CDR3. Partial loss of CXCR3 expression followed cryopreservation; most assays used fresh PBMCs.

Germline V gene lookup returns CDR1 LGHNA and CDR2 YNFKEQ. The CDR3 extends over 16 amino acids. This receptor was taken from a human donor in good health. Some clones in this sample may be carry-over from other donors' samples. The sample was memory CD8+ T cells from blood. This sequence joins TRBV4-2 and TRBJ2-1; the TRBD2 assignment by TCRdb is unverifiable without DNA. CDR3: CASSQEGLAGANEQFF.